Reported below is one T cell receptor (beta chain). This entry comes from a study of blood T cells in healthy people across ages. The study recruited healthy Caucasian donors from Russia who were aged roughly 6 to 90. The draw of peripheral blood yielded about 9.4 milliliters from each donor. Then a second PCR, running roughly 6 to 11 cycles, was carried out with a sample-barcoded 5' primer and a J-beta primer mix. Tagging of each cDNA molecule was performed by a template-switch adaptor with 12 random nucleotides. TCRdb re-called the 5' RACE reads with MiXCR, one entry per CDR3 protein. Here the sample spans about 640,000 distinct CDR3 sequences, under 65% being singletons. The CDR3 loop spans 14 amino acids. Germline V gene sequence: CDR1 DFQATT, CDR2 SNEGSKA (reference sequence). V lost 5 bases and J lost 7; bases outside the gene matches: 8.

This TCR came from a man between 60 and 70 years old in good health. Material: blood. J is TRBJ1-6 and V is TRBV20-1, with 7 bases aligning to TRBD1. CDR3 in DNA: TGCAGTGCTCGCGGACAGGATGGCAATTCACCCCTCCACTTT. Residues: CSARGQDGNSPLHF.